The 22 T cell receptor beta chains in this list originate from one sample, sequenced in a study of shared clonotypes between healthy human individuals. Here immunoSEQ multiplex PCR was the method, and the copy in TCRdb shows in-frame clones only, minus some. The table lists under 1,900,000 clones, around 98.5% of them singletons. The sequencing sample was made of naive CD4+ T cells sorted from blood. Subset noted: CD45RA+ positively selected. All receptors derive from a man under 40 in good health.

The chain employs TRBV28 and TRBJ2-3; D is undetermined. The CDR3 runs 12 residues. Germline CDR1 reads MDHEN; CDR2 reads SYDVKM. Deletions cut 9 bases from V and 4 bases from J, with 11 bases between. CDR3 region: CASLESSDTQYF. The CDR3 coding sequence is TGTGCCAGTTTGGAGTCCTCAGATACGCAGTATTTT.

V gene TRBV9 combines with J gene TRBJ1-4; a weak D match, TRBD1 (5 bases). The V and J ends lost 4 bases and 4 bases respectively, with 14 bases between them. The CDR3 is 15 amino acids. Germline V gene data show CDR1 as SGDLS and CDR2 as YYNGEE. The CDR3 is CASSSRRGVNEKLFF. CDR3 in DNA: TGTGCCAGCAGCTCAAGACGGGGGGTTAATGAAAAACTGTTTTTT.

The J gene is TRBJ2-1, the V gene TRBV11-3; D is uncertain. The ends were cut back, 0 bases at V and 2 bases at J, with 2 bases in the middle. This CDR3 comprises 13 residues. Germline V gene lookup returns CDR1 SGHNT and CDR2 YENEEA. The CDR3 nucleotides read TGTGCCAGCAGCTTAGATCCCTACAATGAGCAGTTCTTC. Translating gives CASSLDPYNEQFF.

The chain carries TRBV25-1 and TRBJ2-7; 9 positions match TRBD1. The ends lost 6 bases at V and 2 bases at J; junction bases unmatched: 2. Germline lookup yields CDR1 MGHDK and CDR2 SYGVNS. This CDR3 comprises 13 residues. DNA of the CDR3: TGTGCCAGCAGGGGGACAGGGCCCTACGAGCAGTACTTC. Protein: CASRGTGPYEQYF.

The chain uses TRBV30 and TRBJ2-7, with D maybe TRBD1 (5 bases). This CDR3 has 14 amino acids. Germline CDR1 GTSNPN, CDR2 SVGIG (reference sequence). V lost 4 bases, J lost 0 bases, and 13 bases lay in between. CDR3 DNA: TGTGCCTGGACGCACAGGAGAGGCTCCTACGAGCAGTACTTC. Encoded protein: CAWTHRRGSYEQYF.

This rearrangement joins TRBV5-1 to TRBJ2-7; D remains ambiguous. Germline V lookup: CDR1 SGHRS, CDR2 YFSETQ. This CDR3 has 14 residues. Between the trimmed V and J ends, which lost 1 base and 5 bases, there was a span of 13 bases. The CDR3 loop is CASSLQGIVNEQYF. CDR3 nucleotide sequence: TGCGCCAGCAGCTTGCAAGGGATTGTCAACGAGCAGTACTTC. Supplemented by reference TRBV5-1 and TRBJ2-7, the full variable domain reads KAGVTQTPRYLIKTRGQQVTLSCSPISGHRSVSWYQQTPGQGLQFLFEYFSETQRNKGNFPGRFSGRQFSNSRSEMNVSTLELGDSALYLCASSLQGIVNEQYFGPGTRLTVT.

This chain links TRBV15 with TRBJ2-1; 11 bases match TRBD2. CDR1 and CDR2 (germline): LNHNV, YYDKDF (reference sequence). Trimming removed 0 bases from V and 4 bases from J; junction bases left unmatched: 8. There are 18 residues in the CDR3. The CDR3 coding sequence is TGTGCCACCAGCAGAGATCTAGCGGGAGGTACTTTTTACAATGAGCAGTTCTTC. This codes for CATSRDLAGGTFYNEQFF.

J is TRBJ2-3 and V is TRBV7-2, with D uncertain. Germline assignment: CDR1 SGHTA and CDR2 FQGNSA. V was cut by 5 bases and J by 0 bases, with 12 bases left in between. This CDR3 has 15 amino acids. The CDR3 sequence: CASSVVITSTDTQYF. In nucleotides, the CDR3 is TGTGCCAGCAGCGTGGTCATCACTAGCACAGATACGCAGTATTTT.

V is TRBV27 and J is TRBJ2-2; D assignment may be TRBD1 or TRBD2 (6 bases each). The CDR3 totals 15 residues. Germline CDR1 MNHEY, CDR2 SMNVEV (reference sequence). V lost 6 bases and J 5 bases, leaving 16 bases between the germline ends. The CDR3 DNA follows: TGTGCCAGCAGCCCAGCCGGGGGCACTACCGGGGAGCTGTTTTTT. Translating it yields CASSPAGGTTGELFF.

A single count supports this clone. The gene calls are TRBV12-5 and TRBJ2-7; the D gene is possibly TRBD2 (5 bases). Trimming shortened V by 9 bases and J by 4 bases, and 13 bases separated the two germline ends. The CDR3 is 12 residues long. Germline values: CDR1 LGHNT, CDR2 FRNRAP. CDR3 DNA sequence: TGTGCTAGGAACCCCGGGGTATACGAGCAGTACTTC. It codes for CARNPGVYEQYF.

V and J are TRBV28 and TRBJ1-4; tentative D call: TRBD1 (5 bases). This CDR3 region has 14 residues. Germline CDR1 and CDR2: MDHEN and SYDVKM. The V gene lost 6 bases and the J gene lost 10 bases, with 18 bases spanning the gap. The CDR3 sequence: CASSPEGFGGKLFF. In DNA, the CDR3 is TGTGCCAGCAGCCCTGAGGGGTTCGGGGGAAAACTGTTTTTT.

This chain joins TRBV18 and TRBJ2-5, with 8 bases aligning to TRBD2. V lost 3 bases and J lost 4; bases outside the gene matches: 4. CDR1 is KGHSH and CDR2 is LQKENI in the germline V gene. The CDR3 sequence is 14 residues long. The CDR3 bases are TGTGCCAGCTCACCGGGCGGGAGGAGAGAGACCCAGTACTTC. Protein sequence: CASSPGGRRETQYF.

This chain joins TRBV15 and TRBJ1-4, with TRBD1 matching over 9 bases. The CDR3 is made up of 17 amino acids. V dropped 1 base and J dropped 5; count of bases not matched to a gene: 8. Germline loops: CDR1 LNHNV, CDR2 YYDKDF (reference sequence). Written as DNA, the CDR3 is TGTGCCACCAGCAGAGCAAGAAGGACAGGGGCGAATGAAAAACTGTTTTTT. Translated, it gives CATSRARRTGANEKLFF.

The chain links TRBV19 to TRBJ2-5, with 8 bases fitting TRBD1. The CDR3 is 14 residues long. V gave up 5 bases and J gave up 4 bases; unmatched junction bases: 6. Per the germline V gene, CDR1 is LNHDA and CDR2 is SQIVND (reference sequence). The CDR3 is CASSPRQGLETQYF. The CDR3 coding sequence is TGTGCCAGTAGTCCCAGACAGGGGCTAGAGACCCAGTACTTC. Together with reference TRBV19 and TRBJ2-5, the CDR3 gives the full variable domain: DGGITQSPKYLFRKEGQNVTLSCEQNLNHDAMYWYRQDPGQGLRLIYYSQIVNDFQKGDIAEGYSVSREKKESFPLTVTSAQKNPTAFYLCASSPRQGLETQYFGPGTRLLVL.

This chain uses TRBV28 with TRBJ2-3, with D hard to call. Germline assignment: CDR1 MDHEN and CDR2 SYDVKM. Trimming stripped 8 bases from V and 7 bases from J, with 10 bases between. The CDR3 consists of 11 residues. CDR3 sequence: CASEGGNTQYF. In nucleotides, the CDR3 is TGTGCCAGCGAAGGCGGAAATACGCAGTATTTT.

The sample holds one count of this clone. The DNA of the CDR3 is TGTGCCAGCAGCTTCTCCAACTATGGCTACACCTTC. Amino acids: CASSFSNYGYTF. The V call is TRBV5-5, the J call TRBJ1-2; D remains ambiguous. This CDR3 spans 12 amino acids. V lost 2 bases, J lost 2 bases, and 4 bases lay in between. CDR1 and CDR2 from the germline V gene are SGHKS and YYEKEE (reference sequence).

This chain links TRBV6-5 with TRBJ1-2, with TRBD1 as a possible D gene (5 bases). Trimming stripped 7 bases from V and 2 bases from J, with 14 bases between. Germline V gene sequence: CDR1 MNHEY, CDR2 SVGAGI. The CDR3 extends over 14 amino acids. The CDR3 reads CASTNGGTNYGYTF. The CDR3 DNA is TGTGCCAGCACTAACGGTGGGACCAACTATGGCTACACCTTC.

V and J are TRBV9 and TRBJ2-5, with 7 bases fitting TRBD2. The junction had 10 bases not matched to a gene; V was cut back by 0 bases and J by 5 bases. The CDR3 is 16 amino acids. CDR1 and CDR2 from the germline V gene are SGDLS and YYNGEE. In DNA form, the CDR3 reads TGTGCCAGCAGCGTAGGATTAACTAGCGCCCAGGAGACCCAGTACTTC. It translates to CASSVGLTSAQETQYF.

This rearrangement joins TRBV6-1 to TRBJ1-2, with D possibly being TRBD1 (6 bases). V was cut by 5 bases and J by 5 bases, with 12 bases left in between. Per the germline V gene, CDR1 is MNHNS and CDR2 is SASEGT. The CDR3 runs to 13 residues. CDR3 protein: CASSRDTDYGYTF. The CDR3 region has the DNA TGTGCCAGCAGTCGGGACACCGATTATGGCTACACCTTC.

The chain recombines TRBV9 with TRBJ2-1; 12 bases map to TRBD2. The CDR3 sequence is 16 residues long. The J segment lost 7 bases and the V segment lost 5 bases, leaving 10 bases of the junction unmatched. Per germline, CDR1 SGDLS and CDR2 YYNGEE. The CDR3 DNA follows: TGTGCCAGCAGTCTCCTGACTAGCGGGAGTATTAATGAGCAGTTCTTC. Translation gives CASSLLTSGSINEQFF.

J is TRBJ2-4 and V is TRBV5-1, with 8 bases identical to TRBD1. The CDR3 is made up of 14 amino acids. J gave up 7 bases and V 4 bases, and 7 bases lay outside the gene matches. The germline CDR1 and CDR2 sequences are SGHRS and YFSETQ. The CDR3 DNA is TGCGCCAGCAGCCCAGGGGGCGCGGGGAACATTCAGTACTTC. It codes for CASSPGGAGNIQYF.

The J gene is TRBJ1-4, the V gene TRBV25-1; the D gene is possibly TRBD1 (6 bases). Between the trimmed V and J ends, which lost 3 bases and 6 bases, there was a span of 14 bases. The CDR3 covers 15 residues. Germline-derived CDR1 and CDR2 are MGHDK and SYGVNS. The CDR3 nucleotides read TGTGCCAGCAGTGAGTACAGGGTATCGTATGAAAAACTGTTTTTT. It is translated as CASSEYRVSYEKLFF.